This entry lists 25 T cell receptor beta chains sequenced from one sample in a study of radiotherapy plus CTLA-4 blockade in lung cancer. Assay used: immunoSEQ multiplex PCR; TCRdb lists only in-frame clones, some missing. The sample has about 120,000 clones, roughly 74% seen once. The material was peripheral blood, obtained from a patient treated with radiotherapy plus ipilimumab. The source of these receptors is a human donor with non-small cell lung cancer who had a partial response to radiotherapy plus ipilimumab.

This chain uses TRBV4-2 with TRBJ1-2, with D possibly TRBD1 on 6 matching bases. Trimming removed 0 bases at V and 5 bases at J, with 19 bases between. The CDR3 is 17 residues long. The germline V gene encodes CDR1 LGHNA and CDR2 YNFKEQ. Here the CDR3 reads CASSQERFQGRRYGYTF. Here the CDR3 DNA reads TGTGCCAGCAGCCAAGAAAGATTCCAGGGGCGGAGGTATGGCTACACCTTC.

J is TRBJ2-1 and V is TRBV15, with TRBD2 identical over 7 bases. The CDR3 has 16 amino acids. The junction had 12 bases not matched to a gene; V was cut back by 5 bases and J by 5 bases. The germline gives CDR1 LNHNV, CDR2 YYDKDF (reference sequence). The CDR3 nucleotides read TGTGCCACCAGCCGCCCTGGCGGGAGTTACCACAATGAGCAGTTCTTC. As protein: CATSRPGGSYHNEQFF.

The chain is built from TRBV6-1 and TRBJ1-3; no firm D call. The CDR3 is 14 residues long. Germline loops: CDR1 MNHNS, CDR2 SASEGT. Trimming removed 6 bases at V and 1 base at J, with 10 bases between. CDR3 nucleotides: TGTGCCAGCAGGGCCGAATTATCTGGAAACACCATATATTTT. It is translated as CASRAELSGNTIYF.

The chain is built from TRBV4-1 and TRBJ2-5; weak D call: TRBD2 (5 bases). V dropped 1 base and J dropped 5 bases, with 20 bases sitting between them. This CDR3 has 17 amino acids. The germline V gene encodes CDR1 MGHRA and CDR2 YSYEKL. The CDR3 DNA is TGCGCCAGCAGCCAAGCTCCGCCGGGGTCGTTGGCGGAGACCCAGTACTTC. This sequence encodes CASSQAPPGSLAETQYF.

On this clone: The sample has other DNA sequences that encode this CDR3 too. The chain employs TRBV19 and TRBJ2-1, with D possibly TRBD2 on 5 matching bases. Germline V gene sequence: CDR1 LNHDA, CDR2 SQIVND (reference sequence). This CDR3 region has 15 residues. The V and J ends lost 6 bases and 0 bases respectively, with 12 bases between them. CDR3 residues: CASRATGSSYNEQFF. In DNA form, the CDR3 reads TGTGCCAGTAGAGCCACGGGGTCCTCCTACAATGAGCAGTTCTTC.

The CDR3 nucleotides read TGCGCCAGCAGGGCAGGCCCGAACACCGGGGAGCTGTTTTTT. Amino acid sequence: CASRAGPNTGELFF. The chain recombines TRBV10-1 with TRBJ2-2; the D is unclear. The CDR3 spans 14 residues. V was shortened by 6 bases and J by 0 bases, with 8 bases between the two germline ends. Looked up from germline, CDR1 is WNHNN and CDR2 is SYGVQD (reference sequence).

This chain joins TRBV6-1 and TRBJ2-7; maybe TRBD1 (5 bases). The CDR3 totals 15 residues. Germline V gene data show CDR1 as MNHNS and CDR2 as SASEGT. Trimming cost V 3 bases and J 3 bases, with 15 bases left between them. The CDR3 reads CASSDEVRVRYEQYF. The CDR3 DNA is TGTGCCAGCAGTGACGAGGTCAGGGTCCGCTACGAGCAGTACTTC.

This rearrangement joins TRBV5-6 to TRBJ2-3, with D uncertain. Deletions cut 4 bases from V and 1 base from J, with 16 bases between. Germline loops: CDR1 SGHDT, CDR2 YYEEEE. The CDR3 length is 16 residues. The CDR3 here is CASSADFRSGTDTQYF. CDR3 DNA: TGTGCCAGCAGCGCCGACTTCCGATCCGGCACAGATACGCAGTATTTT.

The J gene is TRBJ2-2, the V gene TRBV28; TRBD1 matches 7 bases. CDR1 is MDHEN and CDR2 is SYDVKM in the germline V gene. The CDR3 runs 16 residues. V gave up 1 base and J gave up 0 bases; unmatched junction bases: 2. The DNA for the CDR3 is TGTGCCAGCAGTTTATTAGGGACAGCGAACACCGGGGAGCTGTTTTTT. Translated, it gives CASSLLGTANTGELFF.

This clone was seen a few times. The V and J genes are TRBV4-1 and TRBJ2-7, with TRBD2 as a possible D gene (5 bases). Trimming took off 1 base at V and 6 bases at J, with 10 bases between the two ends. Germline CDR1 reads MGHRA; CDR2 reads YSYEKL. The CDR3 has 13 residues. CDR3 in DNA: TGCGCCAGCAGCCAAGTCGAAGGGAGCGAGCAGTACTTC. Translating it yields CASSQVEGSEQYF.

The chain has TRBV5-5 and TRBJ2-5; 9 bases line up with TRBD2. Germline CDR1 reads SGHKS; CDR2 reads YYEKEE (reference sequence). J lost 2 bases, V lost 4 bases, and 3 bases had no gene match. This CDR3 has 14 residues. DNA for the CDR3: TGTGCCAGCAGCAAGACTAGCGGACAAGAGACCCAGTACTTC. Protein product: CASSKTSGQETQYF.

This clone was found a few times. V is TRBV19 and J is TRBJ1-1, with TRBD1 as a possible D gene (5 bases). This CDR3 region has 13 residues. Trimming stripped 5 bases from V and 1 base from J, with 8 bases between. Germline CDR1 LNHDA, CDR2 SQIVND (reference sequence). The CDR3 is CASSPTENTEAFF. The DNA for the CDR3 is TGTGCCAGTAGTCCGACAGAGAACACTGAAGCTTTCTTT.

The rearrangement uses TRBV6-1 and TRBJ2-1, with D tentatively TRBD1 (5 bases). Looked up from germline, CDR1 is MNHNS and CDR2 is SASEGT. Trimming took off 0 bases at V and 0 bases at J, with 12 bases between the two ends. The CDR3 runs to 17 residues. DNA of the CDR3: TGTGCCAGCAGTGAAGCGCGACAGTACAGCTCCTACAATGAGCAGTTCTTC. Translation: CASSEARQYSSYNEQFF.

This clone was detected only a few times. The rearrangement uses TRBV19 and TRBJ1-5; 9 bases map to TRBD1. Trimming cost V 5 bases and J 6 bases; bases outside gene matches: 8. The germline V gene has CDR1 LNHDA and CDR2 SQIVND (reference sequence). This CDR3 has 15 amino acids. The CDR3 nucleotides are TGTGCCAGTAGTGCTCACAGGGGGCGAGGTCAGCCCCAGCATTTT. Translating it yields CASSAHRGRGQPQHF.

The chain recombines TRBV18 with TRBJ2-3, with 9 bases lining up with TRBD2. V lost 3 bases, J lost 2 bases, and 6 bases stayed unmatched. Looked up from germline, CDR1 is KGHSH and CDR2 is LQKENI. The CDR3 contains 16 residues. This CDR3 is CASSPQIAGATDTQYF. Written as DNA, the CDR3 is TGTGCCAGCTCACCCCAAATAGCGGGAGCCACAGATACGCAGTATTTT.

This chain uses TRBV19 with TRBJ1-2; D is undetermined. Trimming stripped 0 bases from V and 4 bases from J, with 9 bases between. CDR3 size: 14 residues. Germline lookup yields CDR1 LNHDA and CDR2 SQIVND (reference sequence). CDR3 amino acids: CASSIDFEGYGYTF. The CDR3 DNA sequence: TGTGCCAGTAGTATAGATTTTGAGGGCTATGGCTACACCTTC. Full variable domain (remainder filled in from reference TRBV19 and TRBJ1-2): DGGITQSPKYLFRKEGQNVTLSCEQNLNHDAMYWYRQDPGQGLRLIYYSQIVNDFQKGDIAEGYSVSREKKESFPLTVTSAQKNPTAFYLCASSIDFEGYGYTFGSGTRLTVV.

The genes are TRBV28 and TRBJ1-2; D call uncertain. The germline V gene encodes CDR1 MDHEN and CDR2 SYDVKM. CDR3 length equals 14 residues. Trimming left V 3 bases short and J 6 bases short, with 14 bases between. CDR3: CASSLLEGSHGYTF. CDR3 in DNA: TGTGCCAGCAGTTTGTTGGAGGGTTCTCATGGCTACACCTTC.

The chain couples TRBV11-1 to TRBJ2-5, with D possibly matching TRBD1 (6 bases). With 5 bases removed from V and 5 bases from J, the gap between germline ends came to 21 bases. Germline V gene lookup returns CDR1 SGHAT and CDR2 FQDESV (reference sequence). This CDR3 is built from 16 residues. CDR3 bases: TGTGCCAGCAGCGAACGTCGACAGGCCTCGAGGGAGACCCAGTACTTC. Encoded protein: CASSERRQASRETQYF.

This clone has only a few counts. The rearrangement joins TRBV2 to TRBJ1-4; 8 bases agree with TRBD1. This CDR3 is built from 14 residues. V dropped 5 bases and J dropped 6; count of bases not matched to a gene: 5. Germline lookup yields CDR1 SNHLY and CDR2 FYNNEI. CDR3 bases: TGTGCCAGCAGTTCACAGGGGGGGCATGAAAAACTGTTTTTT. This codes for CASSSQGGHEKLFF.

The chain couples TRBV4-2 to TRBJ1-5, with a possible D match to TRBD1 (5 bases). V was trimmed by 1 base and J by 6 bases, leaving 7 bases between them. The CDR3 has 13 residues. Germline V gives CDR1 LGHNA, CDR2 YNFKEQ. The CDR3 DNA is TGTGCCAGCAGCCAAGGGGGCGTTCAGCCCCAGCATTTT. Translation gives CASSQGGVQPQHF.

The chain links TRBV11-2 to TRBJ1-2; 7 bases fit TRBD1. The CDR3 sequence is 13 residues long. J gave up 8 bases and V 5 bases, and 8 bases lay outside the gene matches. Per germline, CDR1 SGHAT and CDR2 FQNNGV. The CDR3 DNA is TGTGCCAGCAGCCCCACAGGGGTGGGAGGCTACACCTTC. Protein: CASSPTGVGGYTF.

The chain recombines TRBV11-2 with TRBJ2-5; 13 bases fit TRBD2. Germline loops: CDR1 SGHAT, CDR2 FQNNGV. Unmatched junction bases numbered 3, after V lost 3 bases and J lost 2 bases. The CDR3 sequence is 16 residues long. The CDR3 sequence: CASSLTSGRTQETQYF. CDR3 nucleotide sequence: TGTGCCAGCAGCTTGACTAGCGGGAGGACACAAGAGACCCAGTACTTC.

Only one count was recorded for this clone. The chain couples TRBV14 to TRBJ1-1; D may be TRBD1 (6 bases). V lost 3 bases, J lost 7 bases, and 15 bases lay in between. In germline, CDR1 is SGHDN, CDR2 FVKESK. The CDR3 sequence is 14 residues long. The CDR3 sequence: CASSQARGGSEAFF. The CDR3 DNA follows: TGTGCCAGCAGCCAGGCGAGGGGGGGAAGTGAAGCTTTCTTT.

V gene TRBV28 combines with J gene TRBJ2-4; 7 bases agree with TRBD1. CDR1 MDHEN and CDR2 SYDVKM come from the germline V gene. The CDR3 totals 15 residues. J was trimmed by 0 bases and V by 5 bases; bases with no gene match: 4. The CDR3 reads CASSTGAVAKNIQYF. The CDR3 bases are TGTGCCAGCAGTACAGGGGCCGTAGCCAAAAACATTCAGTACTTC.

As for this clone: The sample carries other DNA sequences with the same CDR3. This rearrangement joins TRBV9 to TRBJ2-3, with 9 bases fitting TRBD1. V dropped 4 bases and J dropped 2; count of bases not matched to a gene: 5. Germline lookup yields CDR1 SGDLS and CDR2 YYNGEE. This CDR3 has 15 amino acids. CDR3 nucleotides: TGTGCCAGCAGCCGAAGGGACAGGGACACAGATACGCAGTATTTT. Residues: CASSRRDRDTDTQYF.